These T cell receptor beta chains were read from a single sample in a study of T cell changes during pregnancy in multiple sclerosis. Assay: immunoSEQ multiplex PCR; the TCRdb copy retains only in-frame clones and omits some. The data contain approximately 63,000 clones, 92% of them singletons. Sequencing was performed on peripheral blood, taken in the third trimester of pregnancy. Every receptor here comes from a female donor in good health, enrolled as a control in a pregnancy study. CDR3s include the opening cysteine and the closing phenylalanine or tryptophan. The order of the fields is D gene, J gene, clone size, V gene, CDR3 protein, CDR3 DNA. A D gene is named only where the DNA matches it firmly. A clone size is listed for some rows: how often the clone was seen (once, few, many), or a class if it is expanded.

D gene: NA
J gene: TRBJ2-7
clone size: NA
V gene: TRBV7-9
CDR3 protein: CASSKQDPVYEQYF
CDR3 DNA: TGTGCCAGCAGCAAACAGGACCCCGTCTACGAGCAGTACTTC

D gene: TRBD2
J gene: TRBJ2-1
clone size: NA
V gene: TRBV6-1
CDR3 protein: CASRGLAGSYNEQFF
CDR3 DNA: TGTGCCAGCAGAGGACTAGCGGGAAGCTACAATGAGCAGTTCTTC

D gene: NA
J gene: TRBJ2-7
clone size: NA
V gene: TRBV11-3
CDR3 protein: CASNLNRDKSYEQYF
CDR3 DNA: TGTGCCAGCAACCTCAATCGGGACAAGTCCTACGAGCAGTACTTC

D gene: TRBD1
J gene: TRBJ2-7
clone size: NA
V gene: TRBV5-1
CDR3 protein: CASSIQGPSYEQYF
CDR3 DNA: TGCGCCAGCAGCATACAGGGGCCATCCTACGAGCAGTACTTC

D gene: NA
J gene: TRBJ2-2
clone size: NA
V gene: TRBV7-6
CDR3 protein: CASSLARHLTGELFF
CDR3 DNA: TGTGCCAGCAGCTTAGCGCGACACCTCACCGGGGAGCTGTTTTTT

D gene: TRBD1
J gene: TRBJ1-6
clone size: NA
V gene: TRBV7-9
CDR3 protein: CASSFGQANSPLHF
CDR3 DNA: TGTGCCAGCAGCTTCGGACAGGCGAATTCACCCCTCCACTTT

D gene: NA
J gene: TRBJ2-5
clone size: few
V gene: TRBV5-1
CDR3 protein: CASSLASGETQYF
CDR3 DNA: TGCGCCAGCAGCTTGGCGTCGGGGGAGACCCAGTACTTC

D gene: NA
J gene: TRBJ1-2
clone size: NA
V gene: TRBV7-9
CDR3 protein: CASSLGQGNYGYTF
CDR3 DNA: TGTGCCAGCAGCTTAGGCCAGGGTAACTATGGCTACACCTTC

D gene: TRBD2
J gene: TRBJ2-4
clone size: NA
V gene: TRBV5-5
CDR3 protein: CASSFGGLNIQYF
CDR3 DNA: TGTGCCAGCAGCTTCGGGGGGTTAAACATTCAGTACTTC

D gene: NA
J gene: TRBJ2-4
clone size: NA
V gene: TRBV7-9
CDR3 protein: CASSLPEGGNIQYF
CDR3 DNA: TGTGCCAGCAGCTTACCGGAGGGTGGTAACATTCAGTACTTC

D gene: NA
J gene: TRBJ2-5
clone size: NA
V gene: TRBV13
CDR3 protein: CASRLRGYQETQYF
CDR3 DNA: TGTGCCAGCAGATTACGGGGGTACCAAGAGACCCAGTACTTC

D gene: NA
J gene: TRBJ1-3
clone size: NA
V gene: TRBV7-6
CDR3 protein: CASSRYPGGFGNTIYF
CDR3 DNA: TGTGCCAGCAGCCGGTACCCGGGCGGGTTTGGAAACACCATATATTTT

D gene: TRBD2
J gene: TRBJ2-1
clone size: once
V gene: TRBV30
CDR3 protein: CAWGTSGINEQFF
CDR3 DNA: TGTGCCTGGGGGACTAGCGGGATCAATGAGCAGTTCTTC

D gene: NA
J gene: TRBJ1-1
clone size: NA
V gene: TRBV30
CDR3 protein: CAWSATMTGHMNTEAFF
CDR3 DNA: TGTGCCTGGAGTGCGACGATGACAGGCCACATGAACACTGAAGCTTTCTTT

D gene: NA
J gene: TRBJ2-7
clone size: NA
V gene: TRBV11-2
CDR3 protein: CASSATQYEQYF
CDR3 DNA: TGTGCCAGCAGCGCGACACAGTACGAGCAGTACTTC

D gene: NA
J gene: TRBJ2-2
clone size: NA
V gene: TRBV30
CDR3 protein: CAWRRASNTGELFF
CDR3 DNA: TGTGCCTGGAGGAGGGCTTCGAACACCGGGGAGCTGTTTTTT

D gene: TRBD2
J gene: TRBJ2-7
clone size: NA
V gene: TRBV27
CDR3 protein: CASSHAASGTYEQYF
CDR3 DNA: TGTGCCAGCAGTCATGCGGCTAGCGGCACCTACGAGCAGTACTTC

D gene: TRBD1
J gene: TRBJ2-5
clone size: NA
V gene: TRBV28
CDR3 protein: CASSPDRVRETQYF
CDR3 DNA: TGTGCCAGCAGTCCAGACAGGGTCCGGGAGACCCAGTACTTC

D gene: NA
J gene: TRBJ1-2
clone size: NA
V gene: TRBV2
CDR3 protein: CASSVTENYGYTF
CDR3 DNA: TGTGCCAGCAGCGTAACAGAGAACTATGGCTACACCTTC

D gene: NA
J gene: TRBJ2-7
clone size: NA
V gene: TRBV5-1
CDR3 protein: CASSLEGANRFEQYF
CDR3 DNA: TGCGCCAGCAGCTTGGAAGGGGCGAACCGTTTCGAGCAGTACTTC

D gene: NA
J gene: TRBJ2-7
clone size: NA
V gene: TRBV18
CDR3 protein: CASSPLEDEQYF
CDR3 DNA: TGTGCCAGCTCACCACTAGAGGACGAGCAGTACTTC

D gene: NA
J gene: TRBJ2-5
clone size: NA
V gene: TRBV30
CDR3 protein: CAWWRGGDGTQYF
CDR3 DNA: TGTGCCTGGTGGCGGGGAGGCGACGGGACCCAGTACTTC

D gene: TRBD2
J gene: TRBJ2-2
clone size: once
V gene: TRBV5-4
CDR3 protein: CASSFGGNSRSGELFF
CDR3 DNA: TGTGCCAGCAGCTTCGGGGGGAACAGCAGGTCCGGGGAGCTGTTTTTT

D gene: NA
J gene: TRBJ2-1
clone size: NA
V gene: TRBV29-1
CDR3 protein: CSVEASGSYNEQFF
CDR3 DNA: TGCAGCGTTGAGGCCTCGGGCTCCTACAATGAGCAGTTCTTC

D gene: NA
J gene: TRBJ2-7
clone size: NA
V gene: TRBV23-1
CDR3 protein: CASSQSRQAYEQYF
CDR3 DNA: TGCGCCAGCAGTCAATCGCGACAGGCCTACGAGCAGTACTTC

D gene: TRBD2
J gene: TRBJ2-1
clone size: NA
V gene: TRBV7-9
CDR3 protein: CASSHQSSGPNNEQFF
CDR3 DNA: TGTGCCAGCAGCCACCAATCTAGCGGTCCAAACAATGAGCAGTTCTTC

D gene: TRBD1
J gene: TRBJ1-2
clone size: NA
V gene: TRBV7-2
CDR3 protein: CGRAAGGNYGYTF
CDR3 DNA: TGTGGGAGGGCGGCAGGGGGTAACTATGGCTACACCTTC

D gene: TRBD2
J gene: TRBJ2-1
clone size: once
V gene: TRBV5-4
CDR3 protein: CASSFGGTRNSNEQFF
CDR3 DNA: TGTGCCAGCAGCTTCGGGGGGACTAGGAACTCTAATGAGCAGTTCTTC

D gene: TRBD1
J gene: TRBJ2-2
clone size: NA
V gene: TRBV4-1
CDR3 protein: CASSQDGQGPGRGGELFF
CDR3 DNA: TGCGCCAGCAGCCAAGATGGACAGGGGCCCGGAAGAGGGGGGGAGCTGTTTTTT

D gene: NA
J gene: TRBJ1-2
clone size: NA
V gene: TRBV11-2
CDR3 protein: CASSLFDRGGYTF
CDR3 DNA: TGTGCCAGCAGCTTGTTTGATAGGGGCGGCTACACCTTC

D gene: TRBD2
J gene: TRBJ2-1
clone size: NA
V gene: TRBV7-9
CDR3 protein: CASSLTLAGTEQFF
CDR3 DNA: TGTGCCAGCAGCCTCACGTTAGCGGGCACGGAGCAGTTCTTC

D gene: NA
J gene: TRBJ2-3
clone size: NA
V gene: TRBV13
CDR3 protein: CASSLGSRGDTQYF
CDR3 DNA: TGTGCCAGCAGCTTAGGCTCCAGGGGAGATACGCAGTATTTT

D gene: NA
J gene: TRBJ1-5
clone size: NA
V gene: TRBV18
CDR3 protein: CASSPNEGGQNQPQHF
CDR3 DNA: TGTGCCAGCTCACCAAATGAGGGGGGGCAGAATCAGCCCCAGCATTTT

D gene: NA
J gene: TRBJ2-1
clone size: NA
V gene: TRBV9
CDR3 protein: CASSVVPSNEQFF
CDR3 DNA: TGTGCCAGCAGCGTAGTCCCCTCCAATGAGCAGTTCTTC

D gene: TRBD2
J gene: TRBJ2-2
clone size: NA
V gene: TRBV19
CDR3 protein: CASHARGGVAGELFF
CDR3 DNA: TGTGCCAGCCACGCTCGGGGAGGGGTCGCCGGGGAGCTGTTTTTT

D gene: NA
J gene: TRBJ2-1
clone size: NA
V gene: TRBV9
CDR3 protein: CASSVPAANEQFF
CDR3 DNA: TGTGCCAGCAGCGTACCAGCGGCCAATGAGCAGTTCTTC

D gene: TRBD2
J gene: TRBJ2-1
clone size: NA
V gene: TRBV19
CDR3 protein: CASSISGGGTNEQFF
CDR3 DNA: TGTGCCAGTAGTATATCTGGCGGGGGAACCAATGAGCAGTTCTTC

D gene: NA
J gene: TRBJ2-3
clone size: NA
V gene: TRBV14
CDR3 protein: CASGPSLRGTDTQYF
CDR3 DNA: TGTGCCAGCGGCCCCAGTCTGAGGGGCACAGATACGCAGTATTTT

D gene: TRBD1
J gene: TRBJ2-7
clone size: NA
V gene: TRBV7-2
CDR3 protein: CASSPSGTGSYEQYF
CDR3 DNA: TGTGCCAGCAGCCCCTCCGGGACAGGGTCCTACGAGCAGTACTTC

D gene: TRBD1
J gene: TRBJ1-5
clone size: NA
V gene: TRBV4-1
CDR3 protein: CASSQEDRVGNQPQHF
CDR3 DNA: TGCGCCAGCAGCCAAGAGGACAGGGTGGGCAATCAGCCCCAGCATTTT

D gene: NA
J gene: TRBJ1-2
clone size: NA
V gene: TRBV7-9
CDR3 protein: CASSRGTNYGYTF
CDR3 DNA: TGTGCCAGCAGCCGGGGTACTAACTATGGCTACACCTTC

D gene: TRBD1
J gene: TRBJ1-2
clone size: NA
V gene: TRBV18
CDR3 protein: CASSRRQGGDYGYTF
CDR3 DNA: TGTGCCAGCTCACGGCGACAGGGGGGGGACTATGGCTACACCTTC

D gene: TRBD2
J gene: TRBJ2-5
clone size: NA
V gene: TRBV25-1
CDR3 protein: CATPFRTSGGLYQETQYF
CDR3 DNA: TGTGCCACCCCCTTCCGGACTAGCGGGGGCCTATACCAAGAGACCCAGTACTTC

D gene: NA
J gene: TRBJ1-4
clone size: NA
V gene: TRBV7-2
CDR3 protein: CASSLGWGASEKLFF
CDR3 DNA: TGTGCCAGCAGCTTAGGGTGGGGAGCGTCTGAAAAACTGTTTTTT

D gene: TRBD1
J gene: TRBJ2-1
clone size: NA
V gene: TRBV7-3
CDR3 protein: CASSFGTGRGNEQFF
CDR3 DNA: TGTGCCAGCAGCTTCGGGACAGGGAGAGGAAATGAGCAGTTCTTC

D gene: TRBD2
J gene: TRBJ2-1
clone size: NA
V gene: TRBV7-6
CDR3 protein: CASSLISGSYYNEQFF
CDR3 DNA: TGTGCCAGCAGCTTAATAAGCGGGAGTTACTACAATGAGCAGTTCTTC

D gene: TRBD1
J gene: TRBJ2-5
clone size: NA
V gene: TRBV5-1
CDR3 protein: CASSSGTGDSWETQYF
CDR3 DNA: TGCGCCAGCAGCTCCGGGACAGGGGATTCGTGGGAGACCCAGTACTTC